A selection of T cell receptor beta chains follows, all from one sample in a study of blood T cell repertoires in COVID-19. Sequencing was performed with immunoSEQ multiplex PCR; in TCRdb, only in-frame clones are kept and a portion is missing. The sample shows roughly 190,000 clones, around 84% of them seen only once. The source material was peripheral blood. Every receptor here comes from a woman in her sixties or seventies with COVID-19, enrolled during active disease. Both conserved end residues are part of each CDR3. The D gene is left open where the match is weak. Where a row states a size, it is once, few, many or the class of an expanded clone; other rows omit it.

>TRBJ2-7|NA|TRBD2|TRBV27
TGTGCCAGCAGTTTCGGGGAGGGCGTATCCTACGAGCAGTACTTC
CASSFGEGVSYEQYF
>TRBJ2-3|NA|TRBD1|TRBV28
TGTGCCAGCAGCTACCCAGGACAGGGGGCGCGAGATACGCAGTATTTT
CASSYPGQGARDTQYF
>TRBJ1-2|NA|NA|TRBV19
TGTGCCAGTACGAGGGATCGGGATAGAATTCATGGCTACACCTTC
CASTRDRDRIHGYTF
>TRBJ2-3|NA|TRBD2|TRBV5-1
TGCGCCAGCAGACCTTCCGTAGGGCTAGCGGGAGGCCCAGATACGCAGTATTTT
CASRPSVGLAGGPDTQYF
>TRBJ2-7|once|NA|TRBV11-2
TGTGCCAGCAGCTCCCTAATACAGGGCTGGTCCTACGAGCAGTACTTC
CASSSLIQGWSYEQYF
>TRBJ1-6|NA|NA|TRBV5-5
TGTGCCAGCAGCACAGGGTCCTATAATTCACCCCTCCACTTT
CASSTGSYNSPLHF
>TRBJ1-3|NA|NA|TRBV7-2
TGTGCCAGCAGCTCCCCACGGAGGGTTGGAGGAAACACCATATATTTT
CASSSPRRVGGNTIYF
>TRBJ1-1|few|NA|TRBV2
TGTGCCAGCAATAACCAGGGGAACACTGAAGCTTTCTTT
CASNNQGNTEAFF
>TRBJ2-3|NA|TRBD2|TRBV18
TGTGCCAGCTCTCCGGGGACTAGCGGGGTGGATACGCAGTATTTT
CASSPGTSGVDTQYF
>TRBJ1-1|NA|NA|TRBV6-2/TRBV6-3
TGTGCCAGCAGTTACAGCAGGGCTTTAGGTGAAGCTTTCTTT
CASSYSRALGEAFF
>TRBJ2-2|NA|TRBD2|TRBV6-2/TRBV6-3
TGTGCCAGCAGTTACTCCGGGACTAGCGGGCGAAAGAACACCGGGGAGCTGTTTTTT
CASSYSGTSGRKNTGELFF
>TRBJ2-2|NA|TRBD2|TRBV19
TGTGCCAGTAGTATCGGGGGAGGGCCGAACACCGGGGAGCTGTTTTTT
CASSIGGGPNTGELFF
>TRBJ2-3|many|NA|TRBV30
TGTGCCTGGGGCATTTTTAGCACAGATACGCAGTATTTT
CAWGIFSTDTQYF
>TRBJ1-4|NA|TRBD1|TRBV7-9
TGTGCCAGCAGCGATATCAGACAGGGGGCAAGTGAAAAACTGTTTTTT
CASSDIRQGASEKLFF
>TRBJ1-2|NA|NA|TRBV20-1
TGCAGTGCTAGTGTTGAGACAGGAGGCTATGGCTACACCTTC
CSASVETGGYGYTF
>TRBJ1-2|once|TRBD1|TRBV19
TGTGCCAGTAGTTGGACAGGGAATGGTTACACCTTC
CASSWTGNGYTF
>TRBJ2-2|once|NA|TRBV19
TGTGCCAGTATCCCCACTTATCGGAGCACCGGGGAGCTGTTTTTT
CASIPTYRSTGELFF
>TRBJ2-5|NA|TRBD2|TRBV10-2
TGCGCCACCCTTTGGACTAGCGGGGGGAAAGAGACCCAGTACTTC
CATLWTSGGKETQYF
>TRBJ2-7|NA|TRBD1|TRBV2
TGTGCCAGCAGCATCCGAGACAGGGTCGAGCAGTACTTC
CASSIRDRVEQYF
>TRBJ1-1|once|NA|TRBV19
TGTGCCAGTAATTCCCTGGGGGGAAGCACTGAAGCTTTCTTT
CASNSLGGSTEAFF
>TRBJ2-2|NA|NA|TRBV20-1
TGCAGTGCTAGTTGGGTCGGCGGCACCGGGGAGCTGTTTTTT
CSASWVGGTGELFF
>TRBJ2-7|NA|NA|TRBV2
TGTGCCAGCAACCCAGGGCTAAACGAGCAGTACTTC
CASNPGLNEQYF
>TRBJ2-1|NA|TRBD2|TRBV3-1/TRBV3-2
TGTGCCAGCAGCCGAGAGACTAGCGCCTCCTACAATGAGCAGTTCTTC
CASSRETSASYNEQFF
>TRBJ2-7|NA|TRBD1|TRBV6-6
TGTGCCAGCAGTTACCCGGGACAGGGGGGCGAGCAGTACTTC
CASSYPGQGGEQYF
>TRBJ1-3|NA|NA|TRBV5-5
TGTGCCAGCACCCTGAGGCAAGAGTATACCTCTGGAAACACCATATATTTT
CASTLRQEYTSGNTIYF
>TRBJ1-1|NA|NA|TRBV3-1/TRBV3-2
TGTGCCAGCAGCCAAGTGCGGTTTGGCGGAGCTGAAGCTTTCTTT
CASSQVRFGGAEAFF
>TRBJ1-5|NA|NA|TRBV5-1
TGCGCCAGCAGCTCCGGGACTGATTCTATCCAGCATTTT
CASSSGTDSIQHF
>TRBJ1-3|NA|NA|TRBV6-5
TGTGCCAGCGACACCCGCTCTGGAAACACCATATATTTT
CASDTRSGNTIYF
>TRBJ2-7|NA|TRBD2|TRBV19
TGTGCCAGTAGGAGCCCGGGGGGAACGTACGAGCAGTACTTC
CASRSPGGTYEQYF
>TRBJ2-2|NA|TRBD2|TRBV18
TGTGCCAGCTCAGGGACTAGCGGAAGGACCAACACCGGGGAGCTGTTTTTT
CASSGTSGRTNTGELFF
>TRBJ2-7|NA|TRBD2|TRBV19
TGTGCCAGTAGTCAGAGACTAGCGGTCTACTACGAGCAGTACTTC
CASSQRLAVYYEQYF
>TRBJ2-3|NA|NA|TRBV4-2
TGTGCCAGCAGCCAAACGGGAAGCACAGATACGCAGTATTTT
CASSQTGSTDTQYF
>TRBJ2-5|NA|TRBD2|TRBV5-6
TGTGCCAGCAGCTCCTGGGGGACTAGCATTGAGACCCAGTACTTC
CASSSWGTSIETQYF
>TRBJ2-7|NA|TRBD2|TRBV2
TGTGCCAGCACTAGCGGGAGGGCCGACTACGAGCAGTACTTC
CASTSGRADYEQYF
>TRBJ1-4|NA|NA|TRBV27
TGTGCCAGCAGCGCTTTTGATGAAAAACTGCTTTTT
CASSAFDEKLLF
>TRBJ1-2|once|NA|TRBV30
TGTGCCTGGAGTCATCGGGACTCTAAGGCGGGCTACACCTTC
CAWSHRDSKAGYTF
>TRBJ2-2|NA|TRBD1|TRBV9
TGTGCCAGCGGACAAAGGACAGGGGGTGGCACCGGGGAGCTGTTTTTT
CASGQRTGGGTGELFF
>TRBJ1-2|NA|TRBD1|TRBV18
TGTGCCAGCTCACCAAGGACAGGGACGGTGGAAGGCTACACCTTC
CASSPRTGTVEGYTF
>TRBJ2-3|NA|TRBD2|TRBV2
TGTGCCAGCATCGGCCTTGGGACTAGCGGGAGTAGGGGGAGAATTGCAGATACGCAGTATTTT
CASIGLGTSGSRGRIADTQYF
>TRBJ2-5|NA|TRBD2|TRBV6-1
TGTGCCAGCAGTGAATCACTAGCGGGGGGGAAAGAGACCCAGTACTTC
CASSESLAGGKETQYF
>TRBJ1-1|NA|NA|TRBV7-2
TGTGCCAGCAGCTACATGGGGGCGAGGACTGAAGCTTTCTTT
CASSYMGARTEAFF
>TRBJ2-3|NA|TRBD2|TRBV2
TGTGCCAGCAGGGACCCTAGCGGGGGGTGGGCAGATACGCAGTATTTT
CASRDPSGGWADTQYF
>TRBJ2-2|NA|TRBD1|TRBV6-1
TGTGCCAGCAGTAAGGACAGGGGGCGCACCGGGGAGCTGTTTTTT
CASSKDRGRTGELFF
>TRBJ1-5|few|NA|TRBV7-2
TGTGCCAGCAGCTTAACAGGGAGTTCTCAGCCCCAGCATTTT
CASSLTGSSQPQHF
>TRBJ2-3|NA|NA|TRBV24-1
TGTGCCACCAGTGATTTTGGGACAGCTGGGAGGGATACGCAGTATTTT
CATSDFGTAGRDTQYF
>TRBJ2-1|NA|TRBD2|TRBV5-1
TGCGCCAGTTGGACTAGCGGGAGCTCCTACAATGAGCAGTTCTTC
CASWTSGSSYNEQFF
>TRBJ2-1|NA|TRBD2|TRBV5-4
TGTGCCAGCAGCGTACGGCCCGGGACTAGCGGGAGAAATGAGCAGTTCTTC
CASSVRPGTSGRNEQFF
>TRBJ1-4|NA|NA|TRBV14
TGTGCCAGCAGCCAAGAGCTCAGTTATAATGAAAAACTGTTTTTT
CASSQELSYNEKLFF
>TRBJ1-6|NA|TRBD1|TRBV2
TGTGCCAGCAGTGGGGGACAGGATAATTCACCCCTCCACTTT
CASSGGQDNSPLHF
>TRBJ2-1|NA|NA|TRBV2
TGTGCCAAAGGGGTTTCGGGACTCTACAATGAGCAGTTCTTC
CAKGVSGLYNEQFF
>TRBJ2-5|NA|TRBD2|TRBV7-6
TGTGCCAGCAGCGCCCGACTAGCGGGAATAGGAGAGACCCAGTACTTC
CASSARLAGIGETQYF
>TRBJ2-2|NA|NA|TRBV7-9
TGTGCCAGCAGCTTCGTTCGAGAGAAGAACACCGGGGAGCTGTTTTTT
CASSFVREKNTGELFF
>TRBJ1-1|NA|NA|TRBV3-1/TRBV3-2
TGTGCCAGCAGCCAACGGGCAGGGGTGAACACTGAAGCTTTCTTT
CASSQRAGVNTEAFF
>TRBJ2-1|NA|NA|TRBV5-4
TGTGCCAGCAGCTTGGAGGGGTCCATCTCCTACAATGAGCAGTTCTTC
CASSLEGSISYNEQFF
>TRBJ1-1|NA|NA|TRBV7-8
TGTGCCAGCAGCCTCCTAGCTAAGAACACTGAAGCTTTCTTT
CASSLLAKNTEAFF
>TRBJ2-2|NA|NA|TRBV7-8
TGTGCCAGCAGCTCGAGACAGGAGAACACCGGGGAGCTGTTTTTT
CASSSRQENTGELFF
>TRBJ1-4|once|NA|TRBV6-5
TGTGCCAGCACCAAACCCGCGGTCGGGGAAAAACTGTTTTTT
CASTKPAVGEKLFF
>TRBJ2-1|few|TRBD2|TRBV3-1/TRBV3-2
TGTGCCAGCAGCCGTTCCGGGACTAGCGGACACAATGAGCAGTTCTTC
CASSRSGTSGHNEQFF
>TRBJ1-6|NA|NA|TRBV2
TGTGCCAGCAGTGAAGTGACCGCTAGAGGTTCACCCCTCCACTTT
CASSEVTARGSPLHF
>TRBJ2-3|NA|NA|TRBV7-2
TGTGCCAGCAGCCTAAGCGGAAGCACAGATACGCAGTATTTT
CASSLSGSTDTQYF